What follows are 13 T cell receptor beta chains derived from one specimen sequenced in a study of CD8+ T cells in alopecia areata. As to treatment: oral pan-JAK inhibitor, 5-10 mg twice daily. Reverse transcription of extracted RNA yielded cDNA, which provided the sequencing template. The protocol was immunoSEQ multiplex PCR, while the TCRdb copy is restricted to in-frame clones and leaves out a portion. The sample shows about 190,000 clones, around 60% of them seen only once. The sample in question was CD4+ T cells sorted from blood, obtained at week 4, from a patient treated with tofacitinib. All receptors derive from a human donor with alopecia areata.

This clone was seen a few times. V usage is TRBV7-2 and J usage is TRBJ2-3; no reliable D call. Trimming left V 1 base short and J 7 bases short, with 6 bases between. The CDR3 is 12 residues long. Germline assignment: CDR1 SGHTA and CDR2 FQGNSA. CDR3 sequence (DNA): TGTGCCAGCAGCTTAGTCGGATATACGCAGTATTTT. Protein: CASSLVGYTQYF.

The rearrangement joins TRBV30 to TRBJ2-5; the D gene is possibly TRBD1 (5 bases). The ends were cut back, 0 bases at V and 4 bases at J, with 12 bases in the middle. Germline loops: CDR1 GTSNPN, CDR2 SVGIG (reference sequence). The length of the CDR3 is 14 residues. CDR3 sequence reads: CAWSVRNRRETQYF. CDR3 nucleotide sequence: TGTGCCTGGAGTGTACGGAACAGGCGAGAGACCCAGTACTTC.

In this sample, this clone turned up a few times. This chain uses TRBV5-1 with TRBJ1-3; D not resolved. The length of the CDR3 is 13 residues. The germline CDR1 and CDR2 sequences are SGHRS and YFSETQ. V was trimmed by 4 bases and J by 4 bases, leaving 9 bases between them. CDR3 DNA: TGCGCCAGCAGCCCCTCAACCGGAAACACCATATATTTT. It encodes CASSPSTGNTIYF.

On this clone: A junction end diverges from the germline sequence, so it may reflect a read error. The chain joins TRBV7-8 to TRBJ1-5, with unresolved D. The length of the CDR3 is 13 residues. CDR1 is SGHVS and CDR2 is FQNEAQ in the germline V gene. The CDR3 loop reads CASSLKGTQRQHF. The CDR3 DNA reads TGTGCCAGCAGCTTAAAGGGAACACAGCGCCAGCATTTT.

V usage is TRBV30 and J usage is TRBJ1-2; D remains unclear. Germline values: CDR1 GTSNPN, CDR2 SVGIG (reference sequence). This CDR3 region has 12 residues. Trimming removed 1 base from V and 7 bases from J, with 10 bases in between. In DNA, the CDR3 is TGTGCCTGGAGTGCTTCAGTAGGTGGCTACACCTTC. Translated: CAWSASVGGYTF.

This clone has a single count. The chain couples TRBV7-2 to TRBJ2-5; no clear D gene. Germline V gene sequence: CDR1 SGHTA, CDR2 FQGNSA. The CDR3 is made up of 18 amino acids. V lost 8 bases and J 1 base, leaving 26 bases between the germline ends. The CDR3 sequence is CASAQRVSARPFQETQYF. In DNA form, the CDR3 reads TGTGCCAGCGCACAGAGAGTCTCGGCTAGGCCATTCCAAGAGACCCAGTACTTC.

V is TRBV4-2 and J is TRBJ2-5; D is perhaps TRBD2 (5 bases). Germline CDR1 LGHNA, CDR2 YNFKEQ. The length of the CDR3 is 14 residues. V lost 4 bases and J lost 5, with 14 bases in between. The CDR3, as DNA: TGTGCCAGCAGCCGCCAACCCGGGGTGGAGACCCAGTACTTC. Its protein product is CASSRQPGVETQYF.

This clone was seen only once. V usage is TRBV15 and J usage is TRBJ1-4, with D possibly being TRBD1 (6 bases). The CDR3 loop spans 16 amino acids. Deletions cut 0 bases from V and 6 bases from J, with 14 bases between. Per germline, CDR1 LNHNV and CDR2 YYDKDF (reference sequence). CDR3 bases: TGTGCCACCAGCAGAGAAAGGGTGTCAGGGGATGAAAAACTGTTTTTT. This sequence encodes CATSRERVSGDEKLFF.

This CDR3 reads CSVESRQGTEKLFF. CDR3 DNA: TGCAGCGTTGAATCTCGACAGGGGACTGAAAAACTGTTTTTT. The chain is built from TRBV29-1 and TRBJ1-4; 8 bases line up with TRBD1. V dropped 2 bases and J dropped 7; count of bases not matched to a gene: 6. CDR1 is SQVTM and CDR2 is ANQGSEA in the germline V gene. The CDR3 spans 14 residues.

The chain has TRBV29-1 and TRBJ2-1; TRBD1 agrees at 9 bases. The V gene's germline CDR1 is SQVTM and CDR2 ANQGSEA. There are 13 residues in the CDR3. With V trimmed by 6 bases and J by 9 bases, 9 bases remained unmatched. The CDR3 bases are TGCAGCGTCCCGGGACAGGGACAAGGTGAGCAGTTCTTC. As protein: CSVPGQGQGEQFF.

In its sample, this clone was seen a few times. The J gene is TRBJ2-1, the V gene TRBV29-1, with D unresolved. Germline V gives CDR1 SQVTM, CDR2 ANQGSEA. V gave up 7 bases and J gave up 0 bases, with 4 bases separating them. CDR3 length: 11 residues. CDR3 region: CSASSYNEQFF. The CDR3 coding sequence is TGCAGCGCAAGCTCCTACAATGAGCAGTTCTTC.

V usage is TRBV30 and J usage is TRBJ2-7; D is perhaps TRBD1 or TRBD2 (5 bases each). Trimming stripped 3 bases from V and 3 bases from J, with 15 bases between. This CDR3 is built from 14 residues. In germline, CDR1 is GTSNPN, CDR2 SVGIG (reference sequence). CDR3 DNA sequence: TGTGCCTGGAGCTCCATCAGGGACCACTACGAGCAGTACTTC. Protein: CAWSSIRDHYEQYF.

In this sample, this clone turned up a few times. This sequence joins TRBV29-1 and TRBJ1-1; tentative D call: TRBD1 (5 bases). This CDR3 is built from 13 residues. Per the germline V gene, CDR1 is SQVTM and CDR2 is ANQGSEA. The V and J ends lost 7 bases and 5 bases respectively, with 17 bases between them. The CDR3, as DNA: TGCAGCGCGGCCCGGGGCCCGGAAACTGAAGCTTTCTTT. This translates into CSAARGPETEAFF.